A selection of T cell receptor beta chains follows, all from one sample in a study of blood T cell repertoires in COVID-19. Produced via immunoSEQ multiplex PCR; TCRdb's table is partial and in-frame only. This table has 170,000 or so clones, roughly 83% appearing once. Input material: peripheral blood. Receptors originate from a man aged 18 to 29 with active or convalescent COVID-19. Each CDR3 is given with its conserved first and last residue. The order of the fields is V gene, J gene, CDR3 protein.

TRBV28	TRBJ2-7	CASSLAGGRNEQYF
TRBV7-9	TRBJ1-2	CASSPALGPYGYTF
TRBV10-1	TRBJ2-7	CASTRTGGGYEQYF
TRBV3-1/TRBV3-2	TRBJ2-7	CASSRNRGYEQYF
TRBV29-1	TRBJ2-1	CSVLTPTSGRRGQQFF
TRBV11-2	TRBJ2-5	CASSPPAGGGETQYF
TRBV5-1	TRBJ2-7	CASRKGQTYEQYF
TRBV12-5	TRBJ2-4	CASGKTSNAKNIQYF
TRBV6-6	TRBJ2-2	CASSPDRLTGELFF
TRBV28	TRBJ2-7	CASSSRDRAAYEQYF
TRBV10-2	TRBJ1-5	CASRRGADPWIGAQHF
TRBV19	TRBJ1-2	CASTNQTDYGYTF
TRBV7-9	TRBJ2-3	CASIEQGVSTDTQYF
TRBV5-1	TRBJ1-1	CASSPTGDTEAFF
TRBV6-6	TRBJ2-7	CASSDSGGYEQYF
TRBV19	TRBJ2-7	CASSMGASSYEQYF
TRBV5-4	TRBJ2-7	CASSYGLAGTYEQYF
TRBV11-2	TRBJ2-6	CASSLVFRSSGANVLTF
TRBV6-6	TRBJ2-2	CASSRGTSGIFPSTGELFF
TRBV28	TRBJ1-1	CATYGGYKNTEAFF
TRBV3-1/TRBV3-2	TRBJ2-3	CASSQGRGFTDTQYF
TRBV5-1	TRBJ2-7	CASSWGSGGYEQYF
TRBV7-2	TRBJ1-4	CASSLNRGREKLFF
TRBV28	TRBJ1-5	CASSQDSGTGGSQPQHF